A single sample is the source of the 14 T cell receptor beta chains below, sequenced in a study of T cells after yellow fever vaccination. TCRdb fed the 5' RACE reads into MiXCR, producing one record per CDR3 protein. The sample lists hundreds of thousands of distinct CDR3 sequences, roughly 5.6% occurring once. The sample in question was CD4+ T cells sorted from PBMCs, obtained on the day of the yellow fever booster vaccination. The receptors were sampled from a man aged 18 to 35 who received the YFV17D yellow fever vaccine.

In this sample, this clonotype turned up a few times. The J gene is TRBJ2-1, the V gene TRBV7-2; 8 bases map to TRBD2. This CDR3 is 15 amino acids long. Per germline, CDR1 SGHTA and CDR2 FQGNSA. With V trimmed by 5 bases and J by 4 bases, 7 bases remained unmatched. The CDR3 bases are TGTGCCAGCAGCCCATGGAGCGGGGGTTACAATGAGCAGTTCTTC. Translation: CASSPWSGGYNEQFF.

CDR3 coding DNA: TGCGCCAGCAGCCAAGGGGACAGGACGGGTGAAAAACTGTTTTTT. The encoded protein is CASSQGDRTGEKLFF. V gene TRBV4-1 combines with J gene TRBJ1-4, with TRBD1 matching 8 bases. J was trimmed by 7 bases and V by 1 base; bases with no gene match: 5. This CDR3 has 15 residues. The germline V gene has CDR1 MGHRA and CDR2 YSYEKL.

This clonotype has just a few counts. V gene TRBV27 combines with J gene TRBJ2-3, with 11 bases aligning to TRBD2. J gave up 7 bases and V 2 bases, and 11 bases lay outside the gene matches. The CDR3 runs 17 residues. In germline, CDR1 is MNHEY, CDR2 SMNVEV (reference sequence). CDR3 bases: TGTGCCAGCAGTTTAGAAGGAACTAGCGGGGGTTGGCATACGCAGTATTTT. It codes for CASSLEGTSGGWHTQYF.

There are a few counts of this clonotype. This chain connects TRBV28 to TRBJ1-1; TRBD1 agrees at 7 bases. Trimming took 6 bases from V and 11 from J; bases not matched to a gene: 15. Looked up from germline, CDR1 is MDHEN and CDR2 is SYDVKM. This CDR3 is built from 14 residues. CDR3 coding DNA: TGTGCCAGCAGCCCCGCATCGGGACAGATGTTCGCTTTCTTT. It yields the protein CASSPASGQMFAFF.

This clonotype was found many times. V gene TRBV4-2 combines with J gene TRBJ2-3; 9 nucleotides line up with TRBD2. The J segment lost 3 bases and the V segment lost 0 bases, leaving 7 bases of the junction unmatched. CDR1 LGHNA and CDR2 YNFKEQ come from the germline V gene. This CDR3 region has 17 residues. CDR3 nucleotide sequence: TGTGCCAGCAGCCAAGATTGGGCGGGGGGGCGTACAGATACGCAGTATTTT. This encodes CASSQDWAGGRTDTQYF.

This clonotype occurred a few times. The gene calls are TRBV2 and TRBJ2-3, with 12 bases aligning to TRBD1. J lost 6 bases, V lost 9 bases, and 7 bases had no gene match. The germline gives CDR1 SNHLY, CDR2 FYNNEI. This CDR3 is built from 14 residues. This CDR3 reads CARAGTGGPDTQYF. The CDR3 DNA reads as TGTGCCAGAGCCGGGACAGGGGGCCCGGATACGCAGTATTTT.

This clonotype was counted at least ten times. CDR3 residues: CASSPRPRQGGDNTEAFF. The DNA of the CDR3 is TGTGCCAGCAGCCCTCGGCCTCGACAGGGGGGGGACAACACTGAAGCTTTCTTT. This chain uses TRBV5-5 with TRBJ1-1, with 9 bases that match TRBD1. The germline CDR1 and CDR2 sequences are SGHKS and YYEKEE (reference sequence). V lost 4 bases, J lost 2 bases, and 15 bases stayed unmatched. There are 18 residues in the CDR3.

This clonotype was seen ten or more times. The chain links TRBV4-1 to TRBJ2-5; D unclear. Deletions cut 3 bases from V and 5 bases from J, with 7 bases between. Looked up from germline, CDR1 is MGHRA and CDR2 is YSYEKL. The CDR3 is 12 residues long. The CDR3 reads CASSHFGETQYF. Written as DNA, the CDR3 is TGCGCCAGCAGCCATTTTGGTGAGACCCAGTACTTC.

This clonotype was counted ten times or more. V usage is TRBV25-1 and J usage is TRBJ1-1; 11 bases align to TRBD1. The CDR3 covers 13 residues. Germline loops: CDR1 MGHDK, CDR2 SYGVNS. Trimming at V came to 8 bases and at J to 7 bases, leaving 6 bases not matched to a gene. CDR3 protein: CASSGTGGLEAFF. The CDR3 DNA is TGTGCCAGCTCGGGGACAGGGGGGCTTGAAGCTTTCTTT. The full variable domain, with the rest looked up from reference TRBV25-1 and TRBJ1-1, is EADIYQTPRYLVIGTGKKITLECSQTMGHDKMYWYQQDPGMELHLIHYSYGVNSTEKGDLSSESTVSRIRTEHFPLTLESARPSHTSQYLCASSGTGGLEAFFGQGTRLTVV.

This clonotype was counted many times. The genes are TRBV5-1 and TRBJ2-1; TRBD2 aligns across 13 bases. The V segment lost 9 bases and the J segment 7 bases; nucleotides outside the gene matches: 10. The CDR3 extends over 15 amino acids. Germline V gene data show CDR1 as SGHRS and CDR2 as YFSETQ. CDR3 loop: CATSTLTSGGNEQFF. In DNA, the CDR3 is TGCGCCACCTCAACCCTGACTAGCGGGGGGAATGAGCAGTTCTTC.

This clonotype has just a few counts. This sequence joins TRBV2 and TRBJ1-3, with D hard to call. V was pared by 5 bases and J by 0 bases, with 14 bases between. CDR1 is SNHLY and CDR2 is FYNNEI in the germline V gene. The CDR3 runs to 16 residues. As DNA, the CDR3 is TGTGCCAGCAGTCGATCGGACGGGAGCTCTGGAAACACCATATATTTT. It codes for CASSRSDGSSGNTIYF.

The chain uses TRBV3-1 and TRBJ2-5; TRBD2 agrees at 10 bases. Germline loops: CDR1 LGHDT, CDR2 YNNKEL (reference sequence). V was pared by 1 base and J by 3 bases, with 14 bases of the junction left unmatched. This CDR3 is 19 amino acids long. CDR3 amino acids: CASSQGTLAGARIKETQYF. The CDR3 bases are TGTGCCAGCAGCCAAGGAACCCTAGCGGGGGCCAGAATTAAAGAGACCCAGTACTTC.

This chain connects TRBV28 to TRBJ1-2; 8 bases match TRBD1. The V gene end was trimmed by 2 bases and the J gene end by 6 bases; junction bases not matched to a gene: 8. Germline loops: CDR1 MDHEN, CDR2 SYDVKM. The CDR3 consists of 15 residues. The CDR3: CASSLRTGGVHGYTF. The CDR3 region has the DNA TGTGCCAGCAGTTTACGTACAGGGGGAGTACATGGCTACACCTTC.

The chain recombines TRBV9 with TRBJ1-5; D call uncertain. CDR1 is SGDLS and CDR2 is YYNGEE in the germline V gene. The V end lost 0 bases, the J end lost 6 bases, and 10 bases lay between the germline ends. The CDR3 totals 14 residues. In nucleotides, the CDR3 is TGTGCCAGCAGCGTAGTCGCAGAAGGTCAGCCCCAGCATTTT. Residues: CASSVVAEGQPQHF.